What follows is one T cell receptor (beta chain) and its context. The antigen is undetermined. The CDR3 sequence is 16 residues long. Germline V lookup: CDR1 SGHVS, CDR2 FNYEAQ. The V gene end was trimmed by 4 bases and the J gene end by 0 bases; junction bases not matched to a gene: 7. These data come from a study of T cell repertoires in cytomegalovirus infection. In the study overall: Both CMV infection and a matching HLA type were indicated by public TCR beta signatures. Broader study findings: Using cumulative public TCR beta family frequency, the authors identified those who carried CMV together with the relevant HLA. The ex vivo response showed dominance by HLA-C-restricted CMV-specific TCR beta clonotypes.

Each CDR3 protein gets one entry after TCRdb re-called the reads with MiXCR. The sample has about 150,000 distinct CDR3 sequences, about a quarter seen once; the top ten hold over 9.5%. Source material: PBMCs. The chain joins TRBV7-6 to TRBJ2-7, with 9 bases identical to TRBD1. This receptor was identified in a human donor in good health (CMV status not recorded). Some clones in this sample may be carry-over from other donors' samples. Here the CDR3 reads CASSSPQGACSYEQYF. CDR3 sequence (DNA): TGTGCCAGCAGCTCCCCACAGGGGGCCTGCTCCTACGAGCAGTACTTC. The entire variable domain, with the rest obtained from reference TRBV7-6 and TRBJ2-7, is as follows: GAGVSQSPRYKVTKRGQDVALRCDPISGHVSLYWYRQALGQGPEFLTYFNYEAQQDKSGLPNDRFSAERPEGSISTLTIQRTEQRDSAMYRCASSSPQGACSYEQYFGPGTRLTVT.